Each of the 2 T cell receptor beta chains below was sequenced from the same sample in a study of T cells in tumors after PD-1 blockade. The repertoire was sequenced with immunoSEQ multiplex PCR; TCRdb's copy has only in-frame clones and lacks some. The data hold 23,000 or so clones, with roughly 82% observed a single time. The specimen comprised PBMCs, sampled after anti-PD-1 treatment. Receptors were obtained from a human donor with basal cell carcinoma.

The chain combines TRBV1 with TRBJ1-1. TRBV1 is recorded as a pseudogene. The CDR3 loop spans 15 amino acids. CDR3 nucleotides: TGCACCAGCAGCCAAGCGAGACGCCGGGAGAGTGAAGCTTTCTTT. Amino acid sequence: CTSSQARRRESEAFF.

The chain uses TRBV9 and TRBJ1-4, with TRBD1 matching over 10 bases. V was clipped by 0 bases and J by 1 base; unmatched bases: 6. In germline, CDR1 is SGDLS, CDR2 YYNGEE. The CDR3 loop spans 18 amino acids. The CDR3 here is CASSVGDRGPITNEKLFF. The CDR3 DNA reads TGTGCCAGCAGCGTAGGCGACAGGGGGCCCATAACTAATGAAAAACTGTTTTTT.